This T cell receptor (beta chain) was documented in a study of cytomegalovirus exposure and HLA in healthy donors listed by TCRdb under 2017. As for the study more broadly: According to a later analysis, the roughly 120 validation repertoires were produced on the same platform as the roughly 700 repertoires of the first cohort. Along with the roughly 710-subject first cohort, a separate validation cohort of over a hundred different subjects was used. The study was designed to test whether signatures of past pathogen exposure could be identified by cataloging public T cell receptors. To predict cytomegalovirus infection status, the study combined high-throughput TCR immunosequencing, statistical association of individual TCRs with disease status, and machine learning. General findings and caveats noted by the study authors: A total of some 180 TCR beta chains were listed by the study as associated with cytomegalovirus. Of the cluster scores, approximately 94% were above 0 in a later analysis, which found that TCRs clustered in the first cohort also tended to co-occur in the roughly 130 validation repertoires. In vitro tests confirmed that a few of the cytomegalovirus-associated TCR beta chains recognize cytomegalovirus antigens. Most TCR sequences were observed very rarely across donors, whereas some public TCRs were present in many individuals. According to the authors, the approach could potentially be generalized to other disease states and immunological phenotypes. Cytomegalovirus status was reported to be diagnosed by the classifier with high specificity and sensitivity in both the original and validation cohorts. All 120 or so repertoires were used to score co-occurrence in the validation cohort in a later analysis, because that analysis had no HLA typing for the cohort.

As for this clone: Which antigen it targets is not known. Base qualities are not provided; no much larger clone lies one nucleotide away.

The donors belonged to the validation cohort of around 120 subjects, which was separate from the approximately 660-subject first cohort. Trimming at the junction amounts to 4 bases on V and 8 bases on J, and the germline ends lie 13 bases apart. CDR1 SGHNT and CDR2 YYREEE were looked up in the germline V gene (reference sequence). Including cysteine and phenylalanine, the CDR3 has 13 amino acids. Kept here is only the CDR3 DNA, which spans 39 bases and is read in frame from base 1. The library was prepared using the immunoSEQ multiplex PCR assay. The paper's processing steps were these. A statistical classification framework was built for diagnosing cytomegalovirus status from the catalog of TCR beta chain sequences. Sourced from immuneACCESS, this table was stored by TCRdb with only in-frame sequences that have V and J called. A share of the clones is absent; for the studies checked, an unresolved V gene accounts for under half, and the remainder has no known explanation. Clonal size and the V and J genes are those of that table, whereas D and trimming came from the DNA. The sample includes some 140,000 clones, with roughly nine tenths observed a single time. The ten largest make up roughly 9.2% of the sample.

Sample: PBMCs. The rearrangement joined TRBV5-4 to TRBJ2-1; D gene: possibly TRBD1, on 7 matching bases. The sequence was collected from a woman aged 18-30 years in good health and CMV-seropositive. The bases read TGTGCCAGCAGCCACGGAGGGGGCGATGAGCAGTTCTTC. Translated, this is CASSHGGGDEQFF.